The clone carrying this T cell receptor beta chain has only a few counts. Antigen specificity is unknown. The source of the sample is a study of blood T cells in healthy people across ages. Across the whole study: When template switching was applied, about one barcoded beta molecule was captured per two T cells.

Findings and caveats of the study: It was not possible, with unsorted PBMCs, to conclusively compare naive and antigen-experienced cells. Strong correlation was found linking TCR beta diversity to naive T cell percentage.

The CDR3 is made up of 13 amino acids. The germline V gene has CDR1 DFQATT and CDR2 SNEGSKA (reference sequence). Trimming took off 0 bases at V and 6 bases at J, with 8 bases between the two ends. Sample-barcoded 5' priming and a J-beta primer mix drove a second PCR of about 7 to 12 cycles. TCRdb called the 5' RACE reads again in MiXCR, with one record for every CDR3 protein. The sample has around 1,600,000 distinct CDR3 sequences; less than 45% are singletons. The chain couples TRBV20-1 to TRBJ2-2, with a possible D match to TRBD2 (5 bases). This receptor was taken from a woman in her late teens or twenties in good health. Sequenced input: blood. CDR3 residues: CSARDTGAGELFF. For the CDR3, the DNA is TGCAGTGCTAGAGATACCGGGGCCGGGGAGCTGTTTTTT.